Listed below are T cell receptor beta chains from one sample, sequenced in a study of T cell changes during pregnancy in multiple sclerosis. The table came from immunoSEQ multiplex PCR; TCRdb's copy has only in-frame clones and leaves some out. This sample has around 130,000 clones, with around 93% found just once. The sample was peripheral blood, taken before pregnancy. The receptors stem from a female donor with multiple sclerosis, enrolled in a pregnancy study. The CDR3 runs from the conserved cysteine through the conserved F or W. The D gene is left open where the match is weak. A clone size is listed for some rows: how often the clone was seen (once, few, many), or a class if it is expanded.

CASSPPASGDYEQYF | TGTGCCAGCAGTCCCCCGGCTAGCGGTGACTACGAGCAGTACTTC | TRBD2 | TRBJ2-7 | TRBV6-1 | .
CASSDRGSKDYGYTF | TGTGCCAGCAGCGACAGGGGCTCCAAGGACTATGGCTACACCTTC | TRBD1 | TRBJ1-2 | TRBV27 | .
CASSVAWASGRYEQYF | TGTGCCAGCAGCGTAGCCTGGGCTAGCGGGCGCTACGAGCAGTACTTC | TRBD2 | TRBJ2-7 | TRBV9 | .
CASIDSMAFF | TGTGCCAGCATCGACAGTATGGCTTTCTTT | . | TRBJ1-1 | TRBV6-1 | .
CASSLDSGGDEQFF | TGTGCCAGCAGCTTAGATAGCGGGGGGGATGAGCAGTTCTTC | TRBD2 | TRBJ2-1 | TRBV7-9 | .
CASKLTLGATQETQYF | TGTGCCAGCAAGTTAACCTTAGGCGCGACTCAAGAGACCCAGTACTTC | . | TRBJ2-5 | TRBV2 | .
CASSFVGRRRGGDEQFF | TGTGCCAGCAGTTTTGTCGGTAGGAGGAGGGGGGGCGATGAGCAGTTCTTC | . | TRBJ2-1 | TRBV27 | .
CASSLAGGGSEKLFF | TGTGCCAGCAGCTTAGCGGGGGGAGGGAGTGAAAAACTGTTTTTT | . | TRBJ1-4 | TRBV7-6 | .
CSVDRTGDGENQPQHF | TGCAGCGTGGACCGGACAGGGGACGGGGAGAATCAGCCCCAGCATTTT | TRBD1 | TRBJ1-5 | TRBV29-1 | once
CASSVGLLKDNEQFF | TGTGCCAGCAGCGTAGGTCTACTTAAAGACAATGAGCAGTTCTTC | . | TRBJ2-1 | TRBV9 | .
CAWVAGGLRGYTF | TGTGCCTGGGTAGCAGGAGGGTTGAGAGGCTACACCTTC | . | TRBJ1-2 | TRBV30 | .
CASSFAENTEAFF | TGCGCCAGCAGCTTTGCGGAGAACACTGAAGCTTTCTTT | . | TRBJ1-1 | TRBV5-1 | .
CASSHSVRTNNEQFF | TGTGCCAGCTCCCACTCCGTTCGGACAAACAATGAGCAGTTCTTC | . | TRBJ2-1 | TRBV18 | .
CASSAGTSGSAGELFF | TGTGCCAGCAGCGCGGGGACTAGCGGGAGTGCCGGGGAGCTGTTTTTT | TRBD2 | TRBJ2-2 | TRBV7-3 | .
CAISESSTNEKLFF | TGTGCCATCAGTGAGTCCTCAACTAATGAAAAACTGTTTTTT | . | TRBJ1-4 | TRBV10-3 | .
CASSPGHLNYGYTF | TGTGCCAGCAGCCCGGGACACCTTAACTATGGCTACACCTTC | . | TRBJ1-2 | TRBV7-3 | .
CASSSTGFYGYTF | TGTGCCAGCAGTTCAACAGGCTTCTATGGCTACACCTTC | . | TRBJ1-2 | TRBV27 | .
CSVRGGPGNTEAFF | TGCAGCGTCCGGGGGGGCCCCGGGAACACTGAAGCTTTCTTT | . | TRBJ1-1 | TRBV29-1 | once
CASSGQRNTEAFF | TGTGCCAGCAGTGGACAGCGGAACACTGAAGCTTTCTTT | . | TRBJ1-1 | TRBV4-2 | once
CASSLEQGDFQPQHF | TGTGCCAGCAGCTTAGAACAGGGGGATTTTCAGCCCCAGCATTTT | TRBD1 | TRBJ1-5 | TRBV7-2 | .
CASSNSGTGSNQPQHF | TGTGCCAGCAGTAATTCCGGGACAGGGTCTAATCAGCCCCAGCATTTT | TRBD1 | TRBJ1-5 | TRBV2 | .
CASSSFLSTGSNQPQHF | TGTGCCAGCAGTTCCTTCCTTTCTACGGGGAGCAATCAGCCCCAGCATTTT | . | TRBJ1-5 | TRBV28 | once
CASSSSPVAGAKEQYF | TGTGCCAGCAGCTCCTCCCCGGTAGCGGGAGCAAAAGAGCAGTACTTC | TRBD2 | TRBJ2-7 | TRBV11-2 | .
CASSLTGGDTEAFF | TGTGCCAGCAGCTTAACGGGGGGCGACACTGAAGCTTTCTTT | . | TRBJ1-1 | TRBV5-8 | .
CASGDRHHLEYTEAFF | TGTGCCAGTGGGGACAGGCATCACTTGGAGTACACTGAAGCTTTCTTT | TRBD1 | TRBJ1-1 | TRBV19 | .
CASSYELGGEQYF | TGTGCCAGCAGTTATGAGTTGGGGGGGGAGCAGTACTTC | TRBD2 | TRBJ2-7 | TRBV6-6 | .
CASSLRAGQGTNEQFF | TGTGCCAGCAGCTTAAGGGCGGGACAGGGGACAAATGAGCAGTTCTTC | TRBD1 | TRBJ2-1 | TRBV7-3 | .
CSVEGQGGTGELFF | TGCAGCGTTGAAGGCCAGGGCGGCACCGGGGAGCTGTTTTTT | . | TRBJ2-2 | TRBV29-1 | .
CASSQDGDEQFF | TGCGCCAGCAGCCAAGACGGGGATGAGCAGTTCTTC | . | TRBJ2-1 | TRBV4-1 | .
CASSPVLASYEQYF | TGTGCCAGCTCACCAGTACTAGCGTCGTACGAGCAGTACTTC | TRBD2 | TRBJ2-7 | TRBV18 | .
CASSTGVRNTEAFF | TGTGCCAGCAGTACCGGAGTGAGGAACACTGAAGCTTTCTTT | . | TRBJ1-1 | TRBV27 | .
CASSPPGTGNGYTF | TGTGCCAGTAGTCCCCCCGGGACAGGGAATGGCTACACCTTC | TRBD1 | TRBJ1-2 | TRBV19 | .
CASPRGGLVNTEAFF | TGTGCCAGTCCTAGGGGGGGACTAGTGAACACTGAAGCTTTCTTT | . | TRBJ1-1 | TRBV2 | .
CAWSVTSTDTQYF | TGTGCCTGGAGTGTAACTAGCACAGATACGCAGTATTTT | . | TRBJ2-3 | TRBV30 | .
CASSVDQFSGNTIYF | TGTGCCAGCAGCGTAGATCAGTTCTCTGGAAACACCATATATTTT | . | TRBJ1-3 | TRBV9 | .
CAWSYDITGIDEKLFF | TGTGCCTGGAGTTATGATATCACAGGGATCGACGAAAAACTGTTTTTT | . | TRBJ1-4 | TRBV30 | .
CASSYPGGTSYNEQFF | TGTGCCAGCAGTTACCCAGGGGGGACTTCCTACAATGAGCAGTTCTTC | . | TRBJ2-1 | TRBV6-5 | .
CASSLDFNLATHEQYF | TGTGCCAGCTCCCTCGATTTCAATCTAGCAACCCACGAGCAGTACTTC | . | TRBJ2-7 | TRBV18 | .
CSVVPGLGQQFF | TGCAGCGTTGTACCCGGTTTGGGGCAGCAGTTCTTC | . | TRBJ2-1 | TRBV29-1 | .
CASSLGRLAGANEQFF | TGTGCCAGCAGCTTAGGACGACTAGCGGGAGCGAATGAGCAGTTCTTC | TRBD2 | TRBJ2-1 | TRBV11-2 | .
CASSLARTSGSEQFF | TGTGCCAGCAGCTTAGCAAGGACTAGCGGGAGTGAGCAGTTCTTC | TRBD2 | TRBJ2-1 | TRBV7-8 | .
CASSRTGWAGELFF | TGTGCCAGCAGTAGGACAGGGTGGGCCGGGGAGCTGTTTTTT | TRBD1 | TRBJ2-2 | TRBV6-5 | .
CASSPDRGNQPQHF | TGTGCCAGCAGCCCCGACAGGGGCAATCAGCCCCAGCATTTT | TRBD1 | TRBJ1-5 | TRBV2 | .
CASSTHRGEAFF | TGTGCCAGCAGCACTCACAGGGGGGAAGCTTTCTTT | TRBD1 | TRBJ1-1 | TRBV11-3 | .
CASSAQGNGNQPQHF | TGTGCCAGCAGTGCCCAGGGTAATGGCAATCAGCCCCAGCATTTT | . | TRBJ1-5 | TRBV5-5 | .
CASSTTADTQYF | TGTGCCAGTAGTACTACGGCAGATACGCAGTATTTT | . | TRBJ2-3 | TRBV19 | .
CASSKAQGTYNEQFF | TGTGCCAGCAGCAAAGCGCAGGGCACCTACAATGAGCAGTTCTTC | . | TRBJ2-1 | TRBV21-1 | many
CASSLDSGSSTDTQYF | TGCGCCAGCAGCTTGGATAGCGGGAGTAGTACAGATACGCAGTATTTT | TRBD2 | TRBJ2-3 | TRBV5-1 | .